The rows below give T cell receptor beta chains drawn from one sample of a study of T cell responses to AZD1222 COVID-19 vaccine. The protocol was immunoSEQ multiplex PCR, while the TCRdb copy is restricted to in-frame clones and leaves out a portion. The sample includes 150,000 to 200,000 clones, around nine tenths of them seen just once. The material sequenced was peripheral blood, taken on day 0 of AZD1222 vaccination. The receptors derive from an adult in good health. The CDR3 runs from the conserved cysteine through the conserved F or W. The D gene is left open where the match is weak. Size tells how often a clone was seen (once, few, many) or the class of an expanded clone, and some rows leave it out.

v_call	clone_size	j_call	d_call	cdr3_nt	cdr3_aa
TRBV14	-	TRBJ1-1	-	TGTGCCAGCAGCCAAGCCGGACCAGGACCGAACACTGAAGCTTTCTTT	CASSQAGPGPNTEAFF
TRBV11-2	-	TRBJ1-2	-	TGTGCCAGCAGCTCGTCACGTCCTCCGGGCTATGGCTACACCTTC	CASSSSRPPGYGYTF
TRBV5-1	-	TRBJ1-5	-	TGCGCCAGCAGCTTGGGAGGGCTCGATCAGCCCCAGCATTTT	CASSLGGLDQPQHF
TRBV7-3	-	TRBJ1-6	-	TGTGCCAGCAGCTTAAACGGGGCACTCAATTCACCCCTCCACTTT	CASSLNGALNSPLHF
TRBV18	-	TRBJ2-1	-	TGTGCCAGCTCACCGACGACTACTAGCTACAATGAGCAGTTCTTC	CASSPTTTSYNEQFF
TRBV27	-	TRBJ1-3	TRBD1	TGTGCCAGCAGTCCGCGACAGGGGGCCGGAAACACCATATATTTT	CASSPRQGAGNTIYF
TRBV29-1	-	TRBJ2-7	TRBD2	TGCAGCGTTGCCACCGTAGCGGGAGCGGGCGAGCAGTACTTC	CSVATVAGAGEQYF
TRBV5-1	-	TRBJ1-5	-	TGCGCCAGCAGCTTGGAACCGAATCAGCCCCAGCATTTT	CASSLEPNQPQHF
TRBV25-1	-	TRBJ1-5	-	TGTGCCAGCAGTGAAATTGCCAGGGGCAATCAGCCCCAGCATTTT	CASSEIARGNQPQHF
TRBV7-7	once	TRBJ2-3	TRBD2	TGTGCTAGCAGCTCCGGACTAGCGGGCACAGATACGCAGTATTTT	CASSSGLAGTDTQYF
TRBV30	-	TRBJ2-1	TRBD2	TGTGCCTGGAATGGGGGGGTGGCCTACAATGAGCAGTTCTTC	CAWNGGVAYNEQFF
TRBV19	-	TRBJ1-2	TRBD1	TGTGCCAGTAGTATGGGGACAGGGAGGAACTATGGCTACACCTTC	CASSMGTGRNYGYTF
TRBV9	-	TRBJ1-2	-	TGTGCCAGCAGCGCCCAACAGAATGCTAACTATGGCTACACCTTC	CASSAQQNANYGYTF
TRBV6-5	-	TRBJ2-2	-	TGTGCCAGCGGAGAGGGGGCGAACACCGGGGAGCTGTTTTTT	CASGEGANTGELFF
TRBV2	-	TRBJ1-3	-	TGTGCCAGCAGTACACAGGGCGTCGTCGGAAACACCATATATTTT	CASSTQGVVGNTIYF
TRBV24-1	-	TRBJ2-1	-	TGTGCCACCAGTGATTTGGAGGCAGGGCGCAATGAGCAGTTCTTC	CATSDLEAGRNEQFF
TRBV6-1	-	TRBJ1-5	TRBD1	TGTGCCAGCAGTGAGCAGGGGGCGTCGAGTCAGCCCCAGCATTTT	CASSEQGASSQPQHF
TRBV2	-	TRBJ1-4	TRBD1	TGTGCCAGCAGTGGGACAGGGCCAGGGGAAAAACTGTTTTTT	CASSGTGPGEKLFF
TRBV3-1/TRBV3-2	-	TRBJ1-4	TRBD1	TGTGCCAGCAGCCTTGGGACAGCGAATGAAAAACTGTTTTTT	CASSLGTANEKLFF
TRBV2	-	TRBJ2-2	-	TGTGCCAGCAGTCAGCAGGCGAACACCGGGGAGCTGTTTTTT	CASSQQANTGELFF
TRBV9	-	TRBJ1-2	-	TGTGCCAGCAGCCCCCAACCACGGGGCAGGGCCTATGGCTACACCTTC	CASSPQPRGRAYGYTF
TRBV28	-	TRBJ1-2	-	TGTGCCAGCAGTTGGGAAGGGTCGTATGGCTACACCTTC	CASSWEGSYGYTF
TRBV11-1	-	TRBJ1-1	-	TGTGCCAGCAGCTTGTCGGGCCCGGGGGGCACTGAAGCTTTCTTT	CASSLSGPGGTEAFF
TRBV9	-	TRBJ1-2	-	TGTGCCAGCAGCCCGGAACAGGGAAGCTATGGCTACACCTTC	CASSPEQGSYGYTF
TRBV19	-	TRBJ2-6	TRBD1	TGTGCCAGTAGTATTCGACAGGGGGCACCTGGGGCCAACGTCCTGACTTTC	CASSIRQGAPGANVLTF
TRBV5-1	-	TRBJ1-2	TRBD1	TGCGCCAGCAGCTCAAACATGGGACAGCGGGCGGTCTATGGCTACACCTTC	CASSSNMGQRAVYGYTF
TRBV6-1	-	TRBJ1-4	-	TGTGCCAGCAGTGAAGCTGGGGGGCGGGAAAAACTGTTTTTT	CASSEAGGREKLFF
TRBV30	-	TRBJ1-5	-	TGTGCCTGGGGACAGTTCGAAGGGCAGCCCCAGCATTTT	CAWGQFEGQPQHF
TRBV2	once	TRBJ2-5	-	TGTGCCAGCACCAGAGAGGCCGTGAGGGAGACCCAGTACTTC	CASTREAVRETQYF
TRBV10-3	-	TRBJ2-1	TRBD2	TGTGCCACCACCGGGACTAGCGGCAATGAGCAGTTCTTC	CATTGTSGNEQFF
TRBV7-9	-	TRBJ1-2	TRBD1	TGTGCCAGCAGCTTGGGGACAGGCGGAAACTATGGCTACACCTTC	CASSLGTGGNYGYTF
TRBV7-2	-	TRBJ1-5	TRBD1	TGTGCCAGCAGCTTAGTAGGGGGCGGCGGACAGCCCCAGCATTTT	CASSLVGGGGQPQHF
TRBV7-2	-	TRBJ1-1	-	TGTGCCAGCAGCTTAGTCAGGTTGAACACTGAAGCTTTCTTT	CASSLVRLNTEAFF